Sequencing of this T cell receptor (beta chain) was carried out in a study of T cell responses to AZD1222 COVID-19 vaccine. Whole-study results and caveats: Nearly half of spike-specific TCRs reportedly target variant regions that are unmutated in the B.1.351 and B.1.1.7 variants. Seropositive at baseline were only a handful of AZD1222 recipients. The CD4 TCRs associated with vaccination extended across spike and predominated at 160-218 and 743-854.

Sequencing was performed with immunoSEQ multiplex PCR; in TCRdb, only in-frame clones are kept and a portion is missing. In the table there are 89,000 or so clones, about 89% of which are singletons. A note on this clone: Its antigen is not identified.

Recipients boosted at about 4 weeks or about 12 weeks are pooled. Germline values: CDR1 PRHDT, CDR2 FYEKMQ (reference sequence). Trimming removed 5 bases at V and 6 bases at J, with 8 bases between. The CDR3 loop spans 12 amino acids. The V gene is TRBV13, the J gene TRBJ1-3; no clear D gene. Sequencing used peripheral blood, obtained 28 days after the second AZD1222 dose. This clonotype originated in an adult who received the AZD1222 COVID-19 vaccine. In DNA form, the CDR3 reads TGTGCCAGCAGCCCCCCACAAAACACCATATATTTT. It is translated as CASSPPQNTIYF.